The 13 T cell receptor beta chains below all came from one sample that was sequenced in a study of blood T cell repertoires in COVID-19. This table comes from immunoSEQ multiplex PCR, and its TCRdb copy is limited to in-frame clones, with some not included. The data show 180,000 or so clones, around 88% seen once. Material for sequencing was peripheral blood. All receptors come from a woman in her twenties or thirties with acute or convalescent COVID-19.

This clone was seen more than once but under ten times. The CDR3 DNA reads TGTGCCAGCAGTCGACAGGGGCCAAACATTCAGTACTTC. Amino acids: CASSRQGPNIQYF. V and J are TRBV12-3 or TRBV12-4 and TRBJ2-4, with 8 nucleotides matching TRBD1. Trimming removed 5 bases from V and 6 bases from J; junction bases left unmatched: 3. The CDR3 totals 13 residues.

The V gene is TRBV19, the J gene TRBJ2-4, with TRBD2 matching over 9 bases. Trimming removed 4 bases from V and 6 bases from J; junction bases left unmatched: 7. Germline V gives CDR1 LNHDA, CDR2 SQIVND (reference sequence). The CDR3 runs to 15 residues. The CDR3 sequence is CASSSGRAELNIQYF. The CDR3 DNA reads TGTGCCAGTAGTAGCGGGAGGGCCGAATTAAACATTCAGTACTTC. Based on the CDR3 plus reference TRBV19 and TRBJ2-4, the full variable domain is DGGITQSPKYLFRKEGQNVTLSCEQNLNHDAMYWYRQDPGQGLRLIYYSQIVNDFQKGDIAEGYSVSREKKESFPLTVTSAQKNPTAFYLCASSSGRAELNIQYFGAGTRLSVL.

The chain joins TRBV7-9 to TRBJ1-2; 7 bases match TRBD1. Germline assignment: CDR1 SEHNR and CDR2 FQNEAQ (reference sequence). The V gene end was trimmed by 1 base and the J gene end by 4 bases; junction bases not matched to a gene: 3. This CDR3 has 14 amino acids. The CDR3 reads CASSLVTGPYGYTF. DNA of the CDR3: TGTGCCAGCAGCTTAGTGACAGGGCCCTATGGCTACACCTTC.

V and J are TRBV24-1 and TRBJ2-7; 7 bases map to TRBD2. The germline V gene encodes CDR1 KGHDR and CDR2 SFDVKD. J lost 7 bases, V lost 1 base, and 15 bases had no gene match. The CDR3 spans 17 residues. Here the CDR3 reads CATSDLGGGSSFGEQYF. CDR3 bases: TGTGCCACCAGTGATTTAGGCGGCGGGAGCTCCTTCGGGGAGCAGTACTTC.

The chain recombines TRBV11-3 with TRBJ2-6, with D unresolved. CDR3 size: 14 residues. Trimming pared 9 bases from V and 1 base from J, leaving 10 bases between. CDR1 is SGHNT and CDR2 is YENEEA in the germline V gene. CDR3 in amino acids: CASSLESGANVLTF. The CDR3 DNA reads TGTGCCAGTTCTTTAGAATCTGGGGCCAACGTCCTGACTTTC.

The chain links TRBV29-1 to TRBJ1-4; the D gene is possibly TRBD1 (6 bases). Looked up from germline, CDR1 is SQVTM and CDR2 is ANQGSEA. Trimming stripped 4 bases from V and 8 bases from J, with 14 bases between. CDR3 length equals 13 residues. DNA for the CDR3: TGCAGCGTTGTTTTGGGGGCTAGAGAAAAACTGTTTTTT. It codes for CSVVLGAREKLFF.

The chain carries TRBV5-4 and TRBJ2-1, with D possibly being TRBD2 (5 bases). V lost 4 bases to trimming and J lost 9 bases, with 17 bases between them. CDR3 length: 14 amino acids. From germline, CDR1 is SGHNT and CDR2 YYREEE (reference sequence). As DNA, the CDR3 is TGTGCCAGCAGCCTCCGGGATCACAACGGTGAGCAGTTCTTC. Translated: CASSLRDHNGEQFF.

The rearrangement uses TRBV5-1 and TRBJ2-5; TRBD1 is a possible D gene (6 bases). Trimming removed 4 bases from V and 2 bases from J, with 12 bases in between. The CDR3 consists of 14 residues. Germline V gives CDR1 SGHRS, CDR2 YFSETQ. The DNA for the CDR3 is TGCGCCAGCAGCCCAGGGACATTACAAGAGACCCAGTACTTC. It codes for CASSPGTLQETQYF.

This clone has a handful of counts. The CDR3 protein is CASSGTLNTGELFF. CDR3 sequence (DNA): TGTGCCAGTTCTGGGACACTGAACACCGGGGAGCTGTTTTTT. The chain links TRBV28 to TRBJ2-2, with a weak D call TRBD1 (6 bases). Trimming stripped 9 bases from V and 1 base from J, with 12 bases between. CDR3 length: 14 amino acids. Per the germline V gene, CDR1 is MDHEN and CDR2 is SYDVKM.

The chain uses TRBV12-3 or TRBV12-4 and TRBJ2-1; D is unclear. V was clipped by 3 bases and J by 6 bases, with 9 bases between them. CDR3 size: 13 residues. CDR3 sequence: CASSLVSFNEQFF. The DNA of the CDR3 is TGTGCCAGCAGTTTGGTAAGCTTCAATGAGCAGTTCTTC.

This clone appeared once. The V call is TRBV5-6, the J call TRBJ2-1, with 7 positions matching TRBD2. This CDR3 is built from 15 residues. Germline-derived CDR1 and CDR2 are SGHDT and YYEEEE. V gave up 3 bases and J gave up 2 bases; unmatched junction bases: 5. The CDR3 nucleotides read TGTGCCAGCAGCTCCTCTAGCGGCCCCTACAATGAGCAGTTCTTC. This codes for CASSSSSGPYNEQFF.

This sequence joins TRBV19 and TRBJ2-3, with a possible D match to TRBD2 (5 bases). Germline V lookup: CDR1 LNHDA, CDR2 SQIVND (reference sequence). V was pared by 3 bases and J by 6 bases, with 13 bases between. CDR3 length: 14 residues. The CDR3 here is CASSIGGSGDTQYF. The CDR3 DNA follows: TGTGCCAGTAGTATTGGTGGGAGTGGCGATACGCAGTATTTT.

V and J are TRBV27 and TRBJ1-2; D possibly corresponds to TRBD1 (6 bases). V lost 3 bases to trimming and J lost 4 bases, with 21 bases between them. There are 17 residues in the CDR3. Germline V gene data show CDR1 as MNHEY and CDR2 as SMNVEV (reference sequence). The CDR3 region is CASSFGGAQGVSYGYTF. The CDR3 nucleotides are TGTGCCAGCAGTTTCGGGGGGGCCCAAGGGGTCTCCTATGGCTACACCTTC.